This TCR beta chain was retrieved from a study of monozygotic twins with inflammatory bowel disease. CDR3 size: 17 residues. Germline assignment: CDR1 SGHRS and CDR2 YFSETQ. TCRdb reprocessed the 5' RACE reads and stores each CDR3 protein as one record, lacking DNA. Found here are approximately 400,000 distinct CDR3 sequences; the top ten clones hold 2.6%. V and J are TRBV5-1 and TRBJ2-3; the D call of TRBD1 rests on TCRdb alone, since no DNA is present to check it. Material: blood. The clonotype was recovered from a human donor with ulcerative colitis or Crohn's disease, or a healthy co-twin of an affected twin (not recorded which). The CDR3 loop reads CASSAPGQGANTDTQYF.